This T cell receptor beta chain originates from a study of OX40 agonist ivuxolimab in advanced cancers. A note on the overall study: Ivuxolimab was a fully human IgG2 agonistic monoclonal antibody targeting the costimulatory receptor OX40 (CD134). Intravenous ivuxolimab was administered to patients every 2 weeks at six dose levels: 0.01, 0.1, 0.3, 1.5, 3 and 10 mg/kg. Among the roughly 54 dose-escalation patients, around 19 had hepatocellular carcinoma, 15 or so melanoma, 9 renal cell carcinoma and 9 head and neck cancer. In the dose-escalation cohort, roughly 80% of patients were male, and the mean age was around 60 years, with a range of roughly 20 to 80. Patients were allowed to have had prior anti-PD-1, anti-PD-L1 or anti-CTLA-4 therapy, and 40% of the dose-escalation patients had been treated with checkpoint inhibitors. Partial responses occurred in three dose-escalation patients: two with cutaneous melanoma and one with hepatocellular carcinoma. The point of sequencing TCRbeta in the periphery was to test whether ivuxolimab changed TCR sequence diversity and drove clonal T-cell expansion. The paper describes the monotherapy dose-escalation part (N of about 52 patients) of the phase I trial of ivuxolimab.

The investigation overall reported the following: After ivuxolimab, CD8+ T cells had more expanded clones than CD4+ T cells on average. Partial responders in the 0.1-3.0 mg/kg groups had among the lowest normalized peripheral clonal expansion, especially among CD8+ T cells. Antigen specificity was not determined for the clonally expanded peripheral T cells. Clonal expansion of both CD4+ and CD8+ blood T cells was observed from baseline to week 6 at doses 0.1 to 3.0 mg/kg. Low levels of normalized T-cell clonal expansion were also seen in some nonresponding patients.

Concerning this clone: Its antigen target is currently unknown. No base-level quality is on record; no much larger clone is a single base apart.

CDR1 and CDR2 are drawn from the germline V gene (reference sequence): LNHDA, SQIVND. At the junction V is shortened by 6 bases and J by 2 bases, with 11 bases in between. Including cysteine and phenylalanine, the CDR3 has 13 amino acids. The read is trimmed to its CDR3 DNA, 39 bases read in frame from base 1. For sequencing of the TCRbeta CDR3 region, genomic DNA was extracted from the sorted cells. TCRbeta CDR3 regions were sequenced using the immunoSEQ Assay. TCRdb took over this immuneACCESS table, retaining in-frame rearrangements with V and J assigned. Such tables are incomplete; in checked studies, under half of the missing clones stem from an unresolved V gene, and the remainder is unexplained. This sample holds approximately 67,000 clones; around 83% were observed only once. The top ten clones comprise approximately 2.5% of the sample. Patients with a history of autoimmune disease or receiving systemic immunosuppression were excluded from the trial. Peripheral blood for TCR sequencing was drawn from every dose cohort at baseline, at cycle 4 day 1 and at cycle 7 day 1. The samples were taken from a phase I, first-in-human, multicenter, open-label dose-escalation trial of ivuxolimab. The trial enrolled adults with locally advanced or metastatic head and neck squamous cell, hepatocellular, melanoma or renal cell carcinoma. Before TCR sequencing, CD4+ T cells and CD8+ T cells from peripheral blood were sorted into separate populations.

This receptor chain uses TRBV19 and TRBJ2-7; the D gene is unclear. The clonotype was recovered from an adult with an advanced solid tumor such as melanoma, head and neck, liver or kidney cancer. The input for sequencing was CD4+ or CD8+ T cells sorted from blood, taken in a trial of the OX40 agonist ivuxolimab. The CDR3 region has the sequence CASRKTETYEQYF. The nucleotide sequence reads TGTGCCAGTAGGAAAACAGAGACCTACGAGCAGTACTTC.